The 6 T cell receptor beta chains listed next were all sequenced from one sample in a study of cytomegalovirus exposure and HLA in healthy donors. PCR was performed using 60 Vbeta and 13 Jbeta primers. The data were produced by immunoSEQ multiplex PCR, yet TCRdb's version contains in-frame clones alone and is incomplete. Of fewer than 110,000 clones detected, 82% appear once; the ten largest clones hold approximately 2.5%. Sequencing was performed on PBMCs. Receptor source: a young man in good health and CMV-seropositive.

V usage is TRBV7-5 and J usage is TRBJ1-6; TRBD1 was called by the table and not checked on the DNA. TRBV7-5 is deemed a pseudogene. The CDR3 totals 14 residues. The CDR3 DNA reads TGTGTCAGAAGAACCACAGGGCCAGGTTCACCCCTCCACTTT. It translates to CVRRTTGPGSPLHF.

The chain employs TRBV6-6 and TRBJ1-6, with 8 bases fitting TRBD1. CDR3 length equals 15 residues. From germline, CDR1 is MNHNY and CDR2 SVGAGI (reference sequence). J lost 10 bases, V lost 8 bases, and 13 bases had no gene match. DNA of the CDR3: TGTGCCAGCTCCCAAATTGACAGGGGAGGATCACCCCTCCACTTT. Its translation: CASSQIDRGGSPLHF.

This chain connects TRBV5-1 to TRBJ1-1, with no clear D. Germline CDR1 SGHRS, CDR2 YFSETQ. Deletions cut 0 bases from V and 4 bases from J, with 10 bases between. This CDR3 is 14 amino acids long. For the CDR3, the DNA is TGCGCCAGCAGCTTGGGATTGGCTGGCACTGAAGCTTTCTTT. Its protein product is CASSLGLAGTEAFF.

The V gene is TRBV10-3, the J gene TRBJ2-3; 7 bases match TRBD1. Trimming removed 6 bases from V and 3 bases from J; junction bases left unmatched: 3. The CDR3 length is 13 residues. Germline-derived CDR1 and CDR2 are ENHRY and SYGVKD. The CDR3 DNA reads TGTGCCATCAGGACAGGGAGTACAGATACGCAGTATTTT. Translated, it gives CAIRTGSTDTQYF.

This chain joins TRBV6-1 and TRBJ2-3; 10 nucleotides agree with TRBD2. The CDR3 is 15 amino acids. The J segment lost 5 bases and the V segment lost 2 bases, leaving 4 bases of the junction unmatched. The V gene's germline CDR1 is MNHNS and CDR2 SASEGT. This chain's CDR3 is CASSESSGGLDTQYF. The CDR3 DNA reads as TGTGCCAGCAGTGAATCTAGCGGGGGACTAGATACGCAGTATTTT.

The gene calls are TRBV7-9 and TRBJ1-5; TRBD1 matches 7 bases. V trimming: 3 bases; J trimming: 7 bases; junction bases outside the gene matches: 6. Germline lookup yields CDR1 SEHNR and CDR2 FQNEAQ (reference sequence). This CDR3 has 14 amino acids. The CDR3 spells CASSFTGDRQPQHF. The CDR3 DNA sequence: TGTGCCAGCAGCTTCACAGGGGATCGGCAGCCCCAGCATTTT.